The sample holds one count of the clone carrying this TCR beta chain. Antigen: not known. Libraries were prepared by immunoSEQ multiplex PCR; TCRdb keeps only in-frame clonotypes and omits some of them. The repertoire holds 150,000 to 190,000 clones, with just over 90% as singletons. V lost 7 bases and J 5 bases, leaving 8 bases between the germline ends. CDR1 and CDR2 from the germline V gene are ENHRY and SYGVKD. The CDR3 contains 11 residues. This record belongs to a study of T cell responses to AZD1222 COVID-19 vaccine. Overall study findings and caveats: Donors skewed white British and female; clonal diversity was possibly underestimated.

The chain joins TRBV10-3 to TRBJ2-5; D is perhaps TRBD1 (5 bases). The origin of this receptor is an adult in good health. The input for sequencing was peripheral blood, taken on day 0 of AZD1222 vaccination. This CDR3 is CAITAGETQYF. CDR3 nucleotides: TGTGCCATCACAGCAGGGGAGACCCAGTACTTC.